One and the same sample provided the 32 T cell receptor beta chains below, sequenced in a study of blood T cell repertoires in COVID-19. Sequenced by immunoSEQ multiplex PCR; TCRdb stores in-frame clones only, minus some. This table holds 150,000 to 200,000 clones, roughly nine tenths found once. Material: peripheral blood. The receptors were sampled from a man between 18 and 35 years old who had recovered from COVID-19.

The V call is TRBV5-1, the J call TRBJ2-5, with TRBD1 identical over 10 bases. The CDR3 runs to 14 residues. The J segment lost 6 bases and the V segment lost 4 bases, leaving 6 bases of the junction unmatched. Germline V gives CDR1 SGHRS, CDR2 YFSETQ. Here the CDR3 DNA reads TGCGCCAGCAGCCCCCGACAGGGGGCGCAGACCCAGTACTTC. It yields the protein CASSPRQGAQTQYF.

This rearrangement joins TRBV9 to TRBJ2-2, with D tentatively TRBD1 (6 bases). V shed 4 bases and J shed 4 bases, with 11 bases lying between them. The CDR3 consists of 14 residues. Germline V gene lookup returns CDR1 SGDLS and CDR2 YYNGEE. The CDR3 spells CASSRQAFTGELFF. DNA of the CDR3: TGTGCCAGCAGCCGACAGGCCTTCACCGGGGAGCTGTTTTTT.

On this clone itself: One junction end disagrees with the germline gene, perhaps due to a read error. The chain uses TRBV7-7 and TRBJ2-3; D is possibly TRBD2 (6 bases). Germline-derived CDR1 and CDR2 are SSHAT and FNYEAQ (reference sequence). The CDR3 is 15 amino acids. The DNA of the CDR3 is TGTGCTAGCAGCTTAGTTGGCGGGGGCACAGATACGCAGTATTTT. Residues: CASSLVGGGTDTQYF. The full variable domain, completed using reference TRBV7-7 and TRBJ2-3, is GAGVSQSPRYKVTKRGQDVTLRCDPISSHATLYWYQQALGQGPEFLTYFNYEAQPDKSGLPSDRFSAERPEGSISTLTIQRTEQRDSAMYRCASSLVGGGTDTQYFGPGTRLTVL.

The chain joins TRBV9 to TRBJ1-2; 7 bases map to TRBD1. The CDR3 contains 15 residues. Germline V gives CDR1 SGDLS, CDR2 YYNGEE. V shed 0 bases, J shed 8 bases, and the junction held 10 bases outside the gene matches. The CDR3, as DNA: TGTGCCAGCAGCGTAGAACCCCAAAGGGGGCAAGGCTACACCTTC. Translating gives CASSVEPQRGQGYTF. The variable domain in full, with the rest retrieved from reference TRBV9 and TRBJ1-2, is DSGVTQTPKHLITATGQRVTLRCSPRSGDLSVYWYQQSLDQGLQFLIQYYNGEERAKGNILERFSAQQFPDLHSELNLSSLELGDSALYFCASSVEPQRGQGYTFGSGTRLTVV.

This clone was counted only a few times. The J gene is TRBJ1-6, the V gene TRBV2; D is possibly TRBD1 (6 bases). The CDR3 consists of 14 residues. V lost 8 bases to trimming and J lost 9 bases, with 17 bases between them. Looked up from germline, CDR1 is SNHLY and CDR2 is FYNNEI. The CDR3 is CASEITDSSSPLHF. The CDR3 region has the DNA TGTGCCAGCGAGATAACGGACAGCTCTTCACCCCTCCACTTT.

This chain joins TRBV28 and TRBJ1-2; maybe TRBD1 (5 bases). The V and J ends lost 2 bases and 8 bases respectively, with 9 bases between them. Germline CDR1 MDHEN, CDR2 SYDVKM. This CDR3 contains 12 residues. Here the CDR3 reads CASSLRTFGYTF. The DNA of the CDR3 is TGTGCCAGCAGTTTAAGGACATTCGGCTACACCTTC.

This clone was observed once. V usage is TRBV10-3 and J usage is TRBJ2-1, with TRBD2 matching 8 bases. There are 15 residues in the CDR3. From germline, CDR1 is ENHRY and CDR2 SYGVKD. Losses at the gene ends were 5 bases for V and 7 bases for J; bases not matched to a gene: 10. The CDR3 DNA sequence: TGTGCCATCAGTAACCGGGAGGGCCAGGGTAATGAGCAGTTCTTC. It yields the protein CAISNREGQGNEQFF.

The V call is TRBV19, the J call TRBJ2-3, with 7 nucleotides matching TRBD1. Germline CDR1 is LNHDA and CDR2 is SQIVND (reference sequence). The CDR3 is 16 amino acids. With V trimmed by 1 base and J by 6 bases, 10 bases remained unmatched. DNA of the CDR3: TGTGCCAGTAGTATAGCTAAGGGACAGTTGTATGATACGCAGTATTTT. This codes for CASSIAKGQLYDTQYF.

The chain carries TRBV10-3 and TRBJ2-2; 11 positions agree with TRBD2. Trimming at V came to 2 bases and at J to 5 bases, leaving 7 bases not matched to a gene. Germline CDR1 is ENHRY and CDR2 is SYGVKD. This CDR3 has 17 residues. The DNA for the CDR3 is TGTGCCATCAGTGAGCGAGGACTAGCGGGTGGAACCGGGGAGCTGTTTTTT. Residues: CAISERGLAGGTGELFF.

This rearrangement joins TRBV12-5 to TRBJ1-4; 8 bases fit TRBD1. The V and J ends lost 1 base and 8 bases, in that order; junction bases with no gene match: 3. The CDR3 contains 14 residues. Per the germline V gene, CDR1 is LGHNT and CDR2 is FRNRAP. The CDR3 region is CASGLGTGSEKLFF. In DNA, the CDR3 is TGTGCTAGTGGTTTGGGGACAGGGAGCGAAAAACTGTTTTTT.

This clone was counted between two and nine times. The chain employs TRBV6-5 and TRBJ1-5, with 8 bases that match TRBD1. Germline-derived CDR1 and CDR2 are MNHEY and SVGAGI. Trimming at V came to 6 bases and at J to 0 bases, leaving 4 bases not matched to a gene. CDR3 size: 15 residues. The CDR3 DNA is TGTGCCAGCAGAACGGGACAGGCTAGCAATCAGCCCCAGCATTTT. Amino acid sequence: CASRTGQASNQPQHF.

The chain has TRBV6-5 and TRBJ2-3; 8 bases fit TRBD2. The CDR3 loop spans 14 amino acids. V shed 5 bases, J shed 7 bases, and the junction held 8 bases outside the gene matches. The germline V gene encodes CDR1 MNHEY and CDR2 SVGAGI. The CDR3 sequence: CASSPSGRGNTQYF. The CDR3 DNA sequence: TGTGCCAGCAGTCCAAGCGGGAGAGGGAATACGCAGTATTTT.

The chain uses TRBV6-2 or TRBV6-3 and TRBJ1-1; 7 bases agree with TRBD1. Germline V gives CDR1 MNHEY, CDR2 SVGEGT. CDR3 length: 15 amino acids. Trimming cost V 6 bases and J 7 bases; bases outside gene matches: 14. CDR3 protein: CASSKPSGGTVEAFF. As DNA, the CDR3 is TGTGCCAGCAGCAAGCCTTCAGGGGGGACGGTTGAAGCTTTCTTT.

The chain carries TRBV27 and TRBJ2-5, with 7 bases aligning to TRBD2. Germline V lookup: CDR1 MNHEY, CDR2 SMNVEV (reference sequence). The V gene end was trimmed by 5 bases and the J gene end by 2 bases; junction bases not matched to a gene: 14. The CDR3 extends over 17 amino acids. CDR3 nucleotides: TGTGCCAGCAGTCCCGTTTTCTCTTCTAGCGGACAAGAGACCCAGTACTTC. It is translated as CASSPVFSSSGQETQYF.

The chain recombines TRBV7-2 with TRBJ1-3; D gene unclear. The CDR3 consists of 15 residues. V lost 1 base and J 4 bases, leaving 11 bases between the germline ends. Germline V CDR1 and CDR2: SGHTA, FQGNSA. Here the CDR3 DNA reads TGTGCCAGCAGCTTAGGAGGCAGCGTCGGAAACACCATATATTTT. This encodes CASSLGGSVGNTIYF. Together with reference TRBV7-2 and TRBJ1-3, the CDR3 gives the full variable domain: GAGVSQSPSNKVTEKGKDVELRCDPISGHTALYWYRQSLGQGLEFLIYFQGNSAPDKSGLPSDRFSAERTGGSVSTLTIQRTQQEDSAVYLCASSLGGSVGNTIYFGEGSWLTVV.

The V call is TRBV4-3, the J call TRBJ1-1; the D gene is possibly TRBD1 (6 bases). This CDR3 is 15 amino acids long. The germline V gene has CDR1 LGHNA and CDR2 YSLEER. The V gene lost 0 bases and the J gene lost 5 bases, with 13 bases spanning the gap. CDR3: CASSQDNQGMTEAFF. The CDR3 bases are TGCGCCAGCAGCCAAGATAATCAGGGGATGACTGAAGCTTTCTTT.

The chain couples TRBV27 to TRBJ1-1, with D perhaps matching TRBD1 (6 bases). There are 12 residues in the CDR3. Per germline, CDR1 MNHEY and CDR2 SMNVEV (reference sequence). V was shortened by 4 bases and J by 4 bases, with 7 bases between the two germline ends. The CDR3 loop is CASSSGVTEAFF. The CDR3 nucleotides are TGTGCCAGCAGTTCAGGGGTCACTGAAGCTTTCTTT.

The gene calls are TRBV18 and TRBJ2-7, with 8 bases lining up with TRBD1. Germline lookup yields CDR1 KGHSH and CDR2 LQKENI. The CDR3 is made up of 15 amino acids. V trimming: 3 bases; J trimming: 6 bases; junction bases outside the gene matches: 10. This chain's CDR3 is CASSPTTGTGGEQYF. CDR3 sequence (DNA): TGTGCCAGCTCACCGACCACCGGGACAGGAGGCGAGCAGTACTTC. The full variable domain, in which reference TRBV18 and TRBJ2-7 provide the parts outside the CDR3, is NAGVMQNPRHLVRRRGQEARLRCSPMKGHSHVYWYRQLPEEGLKFMVYLQKENIIDESGMPKERFSAEFPKEGPSILRIQQVVRGDSAAYFCASSPTTGTGGEQYFGPGTRLTVT.

A single count supports this clone. The chain links TRBV28 to TRBJ1-2, with D unclear. The germline CDR1 and CDR2 sequences are MDHEN and SYDVKM. CDR3 length: 13 amino acids. Deletions cut 4 bases from V and 1 base from J, with 7 bases between. CDR3 in DNA: TGTGCCAGCAGTTGGTCACTTAACTATGGCTACACCTTC. Its translation: CASSWSLNYGYTF.

The chain employs TRBV14 and TRBJ2-5; D call uncertain. V lost 0 bases and J 7 bases, leaving 6 bases between the germline ends. The CDR3 length is 12 residues. Germline CDR1 is SGHDN and CDR2 is FVKESK. The CDR3 coding sequence is TGTGCCAGCAGCCAAGACGTCGGGACCCAGTACTTC. Translated: CASSQDVGTQYF.

The V call is TRBV10-1, the J call TRBJ2-1; 7 bases agree with TRBD1. Germline V lookup: CDR1 WNHNN, CDR2 SYGVQD (reference sequence). J lost 4 bases, V lost 0 bases, and 9 bases had no gene match. There are 17 residues in the CDR3. DNA of the CDR3: TGCGCCAGCAGTGAGTCGAAAGAGGGGGCGGATTACAATGAGCAGTTCTTC. Protein product: CASSESKEGADYNEQFF.

This chain joins TRBV5-1 and TRBJ1-4; possible D gene TRBD1, 5 bases. The CDR3 has 17 residues. Trimming stripped 0 bases from V and 8 bases from J, with 20 bases between. Germline CDR1 reads SGHRS; CDR2 reads YFSETQ. DNA of the CDR3: TGCGCCAGCAGCTTGGCCCAAAGGGGCGCGTCAGAAGAAAAACTGTTTTTT. As protein: CASSLAQRGASEEKLFF.

The chain is built from TRBV29-1 and TRBJ2-5, with 8 bases fitting TRBD1. Trimming took 3 bases from V and 1 from J; bases not matched to a gene: 7. The germline V gene encodes CDR1 SQVTM and CDR2 ANQGSEA. The CDR3 extends over 15 amino acids. The CDR3 region has the DNA TGCAGCGTTGAGATTGGACAGGGCCCCCAAGAGACCCAGTACTTC. Amino acids: CSVEIGQGPQETQYF.

V gene TRBV6-5 combines with J gene TRBJ1-1; TRBD1 is a possible D gene (6 bases). CDR3 size: 13 residues. Germline V gene lookup returns CDR1 MNHEY and CDR2 SVGAGI. V gave up 6 bases and J gave up 3 bases, with 11 bases separating them. The CDR3 loop is CASRWTADTEAFF. The DNA of the CDR3 is TGTGCCAGCAGGTGGACAGCAGACACTGAAGCTTTCTTT.

The gene calls are TRBV7-3 and TRBJ2-6, with D maybe TRBD1 (5 bases). CDR3 length: 16 residues. Trimming shortened V by 5 bases and J by 4 bases, and 15 bases separated the two germline ends. CDR1 is SGHTA and CDR2 is FQGTGA in the germline V gene. The CDR3 nucleotides are TGTGCCAGCAGCCTAGGCAGGGCATTGGGGGCCAACGTCCTGACTTTC. As protein: CASSLGRALGANVLTF.

This sequence joins TRBV4-3 and TRBJ2-1; TRBD2 aligns across 10 bases. Germline CDR1 and CDR2: LGHNA and YSLEER. After removal of 0 bases from V and 7 bases from J, the junction contained 9 bases not matched to a gene. This CDR3 is built from 17 residues. The CDR3 DNA is TGCGCCAGCAGCCAAGATCTCAGCGGGAGGGCCAATAATGAGCAGTTCTTC. Protein product: CASSQDLSGRANNEQFF.

J is TRBJ2-1 and V is TRBV29-1; D may be TRBD2 (6 bases). Germline V gene data show CDR1 as SQVTM and CDR2 as ANQGSEA. Trimming stripped 4 bases from V and 6 bases from J, with 16 bases between. The CDR3 is made up of 14 amino acids. CDR3 protein: CSVAPSGTSNEQFF. In nucleotides, the CDR3 is TGCAGCGTTGCCCCCTCCGGGACTTCCAATGAGCAGTTCTTC.

The chain carries TRBV9 and TRBJ1-6; 8 nucleotides agree with TRBD1. This CDR3 is 15 amino acids long. Germline values: CDR1 SGDLS, CDR2 YYNGEE. J gave up 6 bases and V 2 bases, and 4 bases lay outside the gene matches. The CDR3 loop is CASSVEGQANSPLHF. The CDR3 DNA reads TGTGCCAGCAGCGTGGAGGGACAGGCTAATTCACCCCTCCACTTT.

The chain has TRBV18 and TRBJ1-2; D possibly corresponds to TRBD1 (6 bases). In germline, CDR1 is KGHSH, CDR2 LQKENI. This CDR3 region has 13 residues. The V and J ends lost 5 bases and 2 bases respectively, with 9 bases between them. The DNA for the CDR3 is TGTGCCAGCTCAGGGGACATGAACTATGGCTACACCTTC. Encoded protein: CASSGDMNYGYTF.

This clone was picked up one time. The V and J genes are TRBV4-3 and TRBJ1-2; the D is unclear. The CDR3 covers 16 residues. Trimming removed 0 bases at V and 2 bases at J, with 13 bases between. Germline V lookup: CDR1 LGHNA, CDR2 YSLEER. CDR3 DNA: TGCGCCAGCAGCCAAGAAAACATAGCGGTAAACTATGGCTACACCTTC. This codes for CASSQENIAVNYGYTF.

The chain employs TRBV6-5 and TRBJ2-2, with 8 bases matching TRBD2. V lost 7 bases to trimming and J lost 7 bases; unmatched junction nucleotides: 8. The CDR3 sequence is 14 residues long. Germline assignment: CDR1 MNHEY and CDR2 SVGAGI. In nucleotides, the CDR3 is TGTGCCAGCAAACGGGAGGGCCAGGGCGGGGAGCTGTTTTTT. Its protein product is CASKREGQGGELFF.

The chain links TRBV19 to TRBJ2-3, with a weak D call TRBD2 (6 bases). CDR1 is LNHDA and CDR2 is SQIVND in the germline V gene (reference sequence). Trimming removed 4 bases at V and 2 bases at J, with 13 bases between. There are 15 residues in the CDR3. CDR3: CASSTTRLDTDTQYF. In DNA, the CDR3 is TGTGCCAGTAGTACGACTAGGCTCGACACAGATACGCAGTATTTT.